The rows below give T cell receptor beta chains drawn from one sample of a study of cytomegalovirus exposure and HLA in healthy donors. Assay used: immunoSEQ multiplex PCR; TCRdb lists only in-frame clones, some missing. The table includes some 140,000 clones, 65% to 80% detected once. The sequenced material came from PBMCs. Source of these receptors: a woman under 30 in good health and CMV-seronegative. The CDR3 runs from the conserved cysteine through the conserved F or W. The D gene is left open where the match is weak. Clone sizes are given selectively: once, few, many, or a class where the clone is expanded.

V,J,size,D,CDR3,DNA
TRBV7-6,TRBJ2-7,.,TRBD2,CASSEAGGPDEQYF,TGTGCCAGCAGCGAGGCGGGAGGGCCGGACGAGCAGTACTTC
TRBV6-1,TRBJ2-7,.,.,CASRFTGDSYEQYF,TGTGCCAGCAGGTTTACAGGCGACTCCTACGAGCAGTACTTC
TRBV7-9,TRBJ1-2,.,.,CASSLGGNYYGYTF,TGTGCCAGCAGCTTAGGGGGCAATTACTATGGCTACACCTTC
TRBV6-5,TRBJ1-1,.,TRBD1,CASLGTGDNTEAFF,TGTGCCAGTCTTGGGACAGGGGATAACACTGAAGCTTTCTTT
TRBV30,TRBJ2-7,once,TRBD1,CAWSVETGGAYEQYF,TGTGCCTGGAGTGTCGAGACAGGGGGGGCCTACGAGCAGTACTTC
TRBV29-1,TRBJ1-2,.,TRBD1,CSVELTQGNYGYTF,TGCAGCGTTGAACTCACACAGGGGAACTATGGCTACACCTTC
TRBV2,TRBJ2-1,.,TRBD2,CASSFSGAYNEQFF,TGTGCCAGCAGTTTTAGCGGGGCCTACAATGAGCAGTTCTTC
TRBV10-3,TRBJ2-5,.,TRBD1,CAISEPMGTGVQGRRETQYF,TGTGCCATCAGTGAACCAATGGGGACAGGGGTTCAAGGAAGGAGAGAGACCCAGTACTTC
TRBV5-6,TRBJ2-7,.,.,CASSLRENEQYF,TGTGCCAGCAGCTTGCGGGAGAACGAGCAGTACTTC
TRBV4-1,TRBJ2-1,.,.,CASSQAGEEQFF,TGCGCCAGCAGCCAAGCTGGGGAGGAGCAGTTCTTC
TRBV7-9,TRBJ2-3,.,.,CASTPQGTIRPDTQYF,TGTGCCAGCACCCCGCAGGGTACTATCCGCCCAGATACGCAGTATTTT
TRBV5-5,TRBJ1-1,.,TRBD1,CASTLRQGFNTEAFF,TGTGCCAGCACACTACGACAGGGGTTCAACACTGAAGCTTTCTTT
TRBV15,TRBJ2-6,.,.,CATRHPPGPGANVLTF,TGTGCCACCCGCCACCCTCCTGGCCCTGGGGCCAACGTCCTGACTTTC
TRBV2,TRBJ1-2,.,.,CASSAPSTF,TGTGCCAGCAGTGCCCCTTCCACCTTC
TRBV7-2,TRBJ2-5,.,TRBD2,CASSLTSGSQETQYF,TGTGCCAGCAGTTTGACTAGCGGCAGCCAAGAGACCCAGTACTTC
TRBV6-5,TRBJ2-5,.,TRBD1,CASRASRGPETQYF,TGTGCCAGCAGAGCCTCAAGGGGGCCAGAGACCCAGTACTTC
TRBV6-1,TRBJ1-1,.,.,CASSLQVRNTEAFF,TGTGCCAGCAGTTTACAGGTACGGAACACTGAAGCTTTCTTT